The sequence of this T cell receptor (beta chain) was determined in a study of shared clonotypes between healthy human individuals. Points from the study as a whole: Generation probabilities were higher for clonotypes shared across all four sorted-subset donors than for unshared ones. An effect of sequencing depth on clonotype sharing among donors was expected.

As concerns this clone: Its antigen remains unknown.

Sorted-subset replicate PCRs used around 200 ng of genomic DNA. This amount corresponded to tens of thousands of T cell genomes. In the original analysis: ImmunoSEQ junction-only sequences lacked quality scores, so their filtering differed. Clones were sequenced by immunoSEQ multiplex PCR, and TCRdb holds only the in-frame ones, with some missing. From that table come the V and J calls and clone size; the DNA was used to work out D and trimming. There are 730,000 or so clones in the sample; around 72% occur only once, and about 2% lies in the top ten. The V gene lost 5 bases and the J gene lost 5 bases, with 14 bases spanning the gap. This CDR3 spans 14 amino acids. Germline CDR1 reads KGHSH; CDR2 reads LQKENI.

Source material: memory CD4+ T cells sorted from blood. Stated subset: CD45RA-negative fraction. The genes are TRBV18 and TRBJ2-3; D is uncertain. The clonotype comes from a woman in her twenties or thirties in good health. The CDR3 sequence: CASSDEPIVDTQYF. In nucleotides, the CDR3 is TGTGCCAGCTCAGACGAACCTATAGTAGATACGCAGTATTTT.